The next 26 T cell receptor beta chains were all read from a single sample in a study of T cells expressing NK-cell markers. TCRdb reprocessed the 5' RACE reads, keeping one entry per CDR3 protein, no DNA. The sample has roughly 300,000 distinct CDR3 sequences. Sequencing was carried out using blood T cells: a sorted CD56 or NKG2C T cell subset, CD4+ or CD8+ T cells, or bulk PBMC T cells (not recorded which). The receptors originated from a woman between 18 and 69 years old in good health.

This chain joins TRBV6-2 or TRBV6-3 and TRBJ1-5; TCRdb's assignment of TRBD1 cannot be checked, as there is no DNA. The germline V gene encodes CDR1 MNHEY and CDR2 SVGEGT. The CDR3 spans 12 residues. CDR3 sequence reads: CATRDGNQPQHF.

The CDR3: CASRPDRTSGRESSYNEQFF. The chain joins TRBV28 to TRBJ2-1; TCRdb gives TRBD2 as the D gene, but with no DNA this cannot be confirmed. CDR3 length: 20 residues. The V gene's germline CDR1 is MDHEN and CDR2 SYDVKM.

This chain uses TRBV20-1 with TRBJ2-5; TCRdb outputs TRBD1, but without DNA this stays unchecked. Germline V gene lookup returns CDR1 DFQATT and CDR2 SNEGSKA (reference sequence). The CDR3 consists of 14 residues. This chain's CDR3 is CSAGLVRGRETQYF.

The chain joins TRBV29-1 to TRBJ1-1. CDR1 and CDR2 (germline): SQVTM, ANQGSEA. This CDR3 comprises 13 residues. CDR3 protein: CSVEHRLNTEAFF. The variable domain in full, with the rest retrieved from reference TRBV29-1 and TRBJ1-1, is SAVISQKPSRDICQRGTSLTIQCQVDSQVTMMFWYRQQPGQSLTLIATANQGSEATYESGFVIDKFPISRPNLTFSTLTVSNMSPEDSSIYLCSVEHRLNTEAFFGQGTRLTVV.

This CDR3 is CASSGGGLQQGPATGNTIYF. This chain uses TRBV6-1 with TRBJ1-3; TCRdb selects TRBD1, and the lack of DNA leaves this call unchecked. CDR3 length: 20 amino acids. Germline lookup yields CDR1 MNHNS and CDR2 SASEGT.

This sequence joins TRBV6-5 and TRBJ1-6; TCRdb gives TRBD1 as the D gene, but with no DNA this cannot be confirmed. The CDR3 loop spans 16 amino acids. Germline V lookup: CDR1 MNHEY, CDR2 SVGAGI. This chain's CDR3 is CASSYGGRGNNSPLHF.

CDR3 amino acids: CASSLGRTGVETQYF. The chain links TRBV7-9 to TRBJ2-5; the TCRdb call, TRBD1, lacks DNA for checking. CDR1 is SEHNR and CDR2 is FQNEAQ in the germline V gene (reference sequence). This CDR3 comprises 15 residues.

The chain has TRBV12-3 or TRBV12-4 and TRBJ2-1; TCRdb outputs TRBD1, but without DNA this stays unchecked. The CDR3 spans 17 residues. CDR3 protein: CASTQFAGTGAYNEQFF.

The gene calls are TRBV20-1 and TRBJ2-7. The V gene's germline CDR1 is DFQATT and CDR2 SNEGSKA (reference sequence). This CDR3 is 11 amino acids long. CDR3 sequence reads: CSASLGYEQYF.

This chain uses TRBV14 with TRBJ2-7; the D call of TRBD1 rests on TCRdb alone, since no DNA is present to check it. CDR1 and CDR2 (germline): SGHDN, FVKESK. This CDR3 comprises 16 residues. CDR3 sequence: CASSPTPIGSSYEQYF.

The rearrangement links TRBV20-1 to TRBJ1-5; the TRBD1 assignment by TCRdb is unverifiable without DNA. CDR3 length: 13 amino acids. Looked up from germline, CDR1 is DFQATT and CDR2 is SNEGSKA (reference sequence). CDR3: CSAGGRINQPQHF.

The V gene is TRBV7-9, the J gene TRBJ2-3; the D call from TCRdb, TRBD2, cannot be confirmed without DNA. Germline assignment: CDR1 SEHNR and CDR2 FQNEAQ (reference sequence). The CDR3 runs to 17 residues. The CDR3 loop reads CASSPLASGGFPDTQYF.

V gene TRBV29-1 combines with J gene TRBJ2-1. The V gene's germline CDR1 is SQVTM and CDR2 ANQGSEA. The CDR3 length is 14 residues. The CDR3 is CSVDSAESYNEQFF.

The genes are TRBV15 and TRBJ2-3. The CDR3 covers 12 residues. The germline V gene encodes CDR1 LNHNV and CDR2 YYDKDF (reference sequence). The CDR3 reads CATSPRADTQYF. The full variable domain, completed using reference TRBV15 and TRBJ2-3, is DAMVIQNPRYQVTQFGKPVTLSCSQTLNHNVMYWYQQKSSQAPKLLFHYYDKDFNNEADTPDNFQSRRPNTSFCFLDIRSPGLGDTAMYLCATSPRADTQYFGPGTRLTVL.

The chain recombines TRBV20-1 with TRBJ2-7. CDR1 DFQATT and CDR2 SNEGSKA come from the germline V gene (reference sequence). The CDR3 runs to 12 residues. CDR3 protein: CSAIRREDEQYF.

V is TRBV28 and J is TRBJ2-7; TCRdb gives TRBD1 as the D gene, but with no DNA this cannot be confirmed. The CDR3 has 15 amino acids. The germline V gene has CDR1 MDHEN and CDR2 SYDVKM. CDR3 amino acids: CASTPSRGGSYEQYF.

The J gene is TRBJ2-1, the V gene TRBV27. The CDR3 spans 15 residues. Germline CDR1 reads MNHEY; CDR2 reads SMNVEV (reference sequence). This chain's CDR3 is CASSLGGTAYNEQFF.

This chain joins TRBV20-1 and TRBJ2-2; TCRdb reports TRBD2, a call that lacks DNA to check it against. Germline V gene lookup returns CDR1 DFQATT and CDR2 SNEGSKA (reference sequence). The CDR3 contains 13 residues. The CDR3 reads CSAPGLATGELFF.

The chain recombines TRBV4-2 with TRBJ2-2; the TCRdb D gene call, TRBD2, has no DNA to confirm it. The length of the CDR3 is 15 residues. CDR1 is LGHNA, CDR2 YNFKEQ, per germline. The CDR3 loop reads CASSQEGGSTGELFF.

V is TRBV20-1 and J is TRBJ1-4; without DNA, the TCRdb call of TRBD1 cannot be checked. The germline V gene has CDR1 DFQATT and CDR2 SNEGSKA (reference sequence). The CDR3 is made up of 14 amino acids. The CDR3 region is CSARVDRASEKLFF.

This rearrangement joins TRBV3-1 to TRBJ2-5; the TCRdb call, TRBD2, lacks DNA for checking. This CDR3 is 20 amino acids long. CDR1 LGHDT and CDR2 YNNKEL come from the germline V gene (reference sequence). The CDR3 here is CASSQDARQGYDFLRETQYF.

This rearrangement joins TRBV7-9 to TRBJ2-7; TCRdb's D call of TRBD1 is untestable without DNA. Per the germline V gene, CDR1 is SEHNR and CDR2 is FQNEAQ (reference sequence). This CDR3 spans 12 amino acids. The CDR3 here is CASSGDSYEQYF.

The V call is TRBV27, the J call TRBJ2-1. Per the germline V gene, CDR1 is MNHEY and CDR2 is SMNVEV (reference sequence). The CDR3 covers 15 residues. This CDR3 is CASSALARSYNDQFF.

The gene calls are TRBV11-1 and TRBJ2-3; TCRdb's D call, TRBD1, is unchecked because there is no DNA. Germline V CDR1 and CDR2: SGHAT, FQDESV (reference sequence). The CDR3 extends over 14 amino acids. This CDR3 reads CASSSRPPPDTQYF.

The V gene is TRBV7-8, the J gene TRBJ2-3; there is no DNA to check the TCRdb D call of TRBD2. Germline V gene sequence: CDR1 SGHVS, CDR2 FQNEAQ. The CDR3 consists of 15 residues. CDR3 loop: CASSLWREKEDTQYF.

The rearrangement joins TRBV7-2 to TRBJ2-3; absent DNA, TCRdb's TRBD2 call cannot be checked. Germline V CDR1 and CDR2: SGHTA, FQGNSA. The CDR3 covers 17 residues. CDR3 sequence: CASSFQSGRAGTDTQYF.